This TCR beta chain was profiled in a study of blood T cell repertoires in COVID-19. Study-level background: Sites in the United States, Italy and Spain provided acute and convalescent COVID-19 samples. PBMCs, B-cell-depleted T cells, or T cells provided the cDNA or gDNA that made up the material.

Patients of the Seattle cohort, enrolled during active infection, were followed longitudinally. Germline V gene data show CDR1 as SGHNT and CDR2 as YENEEA. V was shortened by 2 bases and J by 6 bases, with 13 bases between the two germline ends. The CDR3 spans 15 residues. Per the study methods: From reference gene primer amplification, estimates of nucleated cell counts were derived. Clones were sequenced by immunoSEQ multiplex PCR, and TCRdb holds only the in-frame ones, with some missing. V and J calls and clone size are those listed in that table; D and trimming were worked out from the DNA. The profile shows more than 300,000 clones, about 90% of them singletons.

V usage is TRBV11-3 and J usage is TRBJ2-2; weak D call: TRBD1 (8 bases). This clonotype was sampled from a woman in her 30s with COVID-19, enrolled during active disease. Sequenced sample: peripheral blood. CDR3 protein: CASSLQTGGAGELFF. DNA of the CDR3: TGTGCCAGCAGCTTACAAACAGGGGGGGCCGGGGAGCTGTTTTTT. The full variable domain, rest sourced from reference TRBV11-3 and TRBJ2-2, is EAGVVQSPRYKIIEKKQPVAFWCNPISGHNTLYWYLQNLGQGPELLIRYENEEAVDDSQLPKDRFSAERLKGVDSTLKIQPAELGDSAVYLCASSLQTGGAGELFFGEGSRLTVL.